This T cell receptor (beta chain) was recovered during a study of regulatory T cells in long-lasting Graves disease. Time point indicated: persistent/refractory GD, antithyroid drugs over 5 years with positive TRAb. The TCR library used RNA extracted from PBMCs. This clonotype was detected many times. The CDR3 runs to 15 residues. From germline, CDR1 is SEHNR and CDR2 FQNEAQ (reference sequence). The V end was cut by 5 bases, the J end by 3 bases, with 14 bases between. Assembly of TCR beta libraries relied on iRepertoire HTBI primers together with Arm-PCR of CDR3 regions. A single record per CDR3 protein comes from TCRdb applying MiXCR to the multiplex PCR reads. Of around 300,000 distinct CDR3 sequences in the sample, roughly a fifth are singletons; the top ten hold roughly 56%.

The receptor was derived from a female donor with Graves disease. The sample was peripheral blood mononuclear cells (PBMCs), taken when the disease was refractory, from a patient treated with antithyroid drugs. V and J are TRBV7-9 and TRBJ1-5, with D perhaps TRBD1 (5 bases). The CDR3 loop is CASSQGAGDNQPQHF. CDR3 coding DNA: TGTGCCAGCAGCCAAGGGGCAGGCGACAATCAGCCCCAGCATTTT.